These 32 T cell receptor beta chains share one sample of origin, sequenced in a study of identical twins. TCRdb reprocessed the 5' RACE reads with MiXCR, giving one entry per CDR3 protein. The sample carries about 240,000 distinct CDR3 sequences, approximately 6.8% recorded once. In addition, the sample was reused for a study of yellow fever vaccine responses in identical twins.

Sequences were obtained from CD8+ T cells sorted from blood. The receptors here all came from a woman in her late teens or twenties in good health.

This clonotype was recorded many times. DNA of the CDR3: TGCGCCAGCAGCTTGTCCTGGCAGGGAGGTTACAATGAGCAGTTCTTC. This gives the protein CASSLSWQGGYNEQFF. The J gene is TRBJ2-1, the V gene TRBV5-1; TRBD2 might be the D (6 bases). CDR1 is SGHRS, CDR2 YFSETQ, per germline. V was trimmed by 1 base and J by 4 bases, leaving 15 bases between them. This CDR3 region has 16 residues.

V usage is TRBV25-1 and J usage is TRBJ2-3; 11 nucleotides line up with TRBD2. Trimming at V came to 1 base and at J to 5 bases, leaving 5 bases not matched to a gene. CDR3 length equals 16 residues. CDR1 MGHDK and CDR2 SYGVNS come from the germline V gene. CDR3 coding DNA: TGTGCCAGCAGTGAATTCTGGGGACTAGCGGAAGATACGCAGTATTTT. It encodes CASSEFWGLAEDTQYF. Looking up the rest from reference TRBV25-1 and TRBJ2-3 gives the full variable domain: EADIYQTPRYLVIGTGKKITLECSQTMGHDKMYWYQQDPGMELHLIHYSYGVNSTEKGDLSSESTVSRIRTEHFPLTLESARPSHTSQYLCASSEFWGLAEDTQYFGPGTRLTVL.

In the case of this clonotype: Since the CDR3 does not end with the conserved phenylalanine or tryptophan, this likely comes from a read error. The V gene is TRBV11-2, the J gene TRBJ1-1; D remains unclear. The CDR3 has 13 amino acids. Germline values: CDR1 SGHAT, CDR2 FQNNGV. V lost 3 bases, J lost 5 bases, and 10 bases lay in between. CDR3 sequence (DNA): TGTGCCAGCAGCTTGGGCCGAGTAACTGAAGCTTTCTAT. Protein: CASSLGRVTEAFY.

This clonotype was detected many times. The gene calls are TRBV12-3 or TRBV12-4 and TRBJ1-1; D remains ambiguous. Between the trimmed V and J ends, which lost 6 bases and 4 bases, there was a span of 15 bases. The CDR3 sequence is 14 residues long. As DNA, the CDR3 is TGTGCCAGCAGCCCCCGACCCCGGGTCACTGAAGCTTTCTTT. Residues: CASSPRPRVTEAFF.

The sample holds many counts of this clonotype. CDR3 loop: CASFRAPNEQFF. The CDR3 DNA reads as TGTGCCAGCTTTCGCGCCCCGAATGAGCAGTTCTTC. The chain recombines TRBV12-3 or TRBV12-4 with TRBJ2-1; D uncertain. Trimming left V 8 bases short and J 7 bases short, with 12 bases between. The CDR3 length is 12 residues.

At least ten counts were recorded for this clonotype. The chain employs TRBV3-1 and TRBJ2-5; D unresolved. The germline V gene has CDR1 LGHDT and CDR2 YNNKEL (reference sequence). Trimming removed 0 bases at V and 4 bases at J, with 12 bases between. The CDR3 is 15 residues long. The CDR3 region has the DNA TGTGCCAGCAGCCAAGATATAGGCTGGGGAGAGACCCAGTACTTC. Translation gives CASSQDIGWGETQYF.

There are a few counts of this clonotype. This chain uses TRBV7-9 with TRBJ2-1; unclear D gene. This CDR3 has 13 amino acids. The V gene's germline CDR1 is SEHNR and CDR2 FQNEAQ (reference sequence). The V gene lost 5 bases and the J gene lost 3 bases, with 8 bases spanning the gap. The CDR3 is CASSRTNYNEQFF. The CDR3 nucleotides read TGTGCCAGCAGCAGAACTAACTACAATGAGCAGTTCTTC.

The chain is built from TRBV7-3 and TRBJ2-3; TRBD1 or TRBD2 may be the D gene (5 bases each). This CDR3 has 14 residues. V lost 3 bases and J 2 bases, leaving 9 bases between the germline ends. CDR1 and CDR2 (germline): SGHTA, FQGTGA. Here the CDR3 reads CASSFGGATDTQYF. The DNA of the CDR3 is TGTGCCAGCAGCTTTGGGGGAGCCACAGATACGCAGTATTTT.

This clonotype showed up just a few times. The chain recombines TRBV5-6 with TRBJ2-1; TRBD2 might be the D (5 bases). The ends were cut back, 4 bases at V and 0 bases at J, with 17 bases in the middle. The germline V gene encodes CDR1 SGHDT and CDR2 YYEEEE. This CDR3 comprises 17 residues. CDR3 sequence: CASSRVGERDSYNEQFF. CDR3 DNA: TGTGCCAGCAGCCGGGTCGGGGAAAGGGACTCCTACAATGAGCAGTTCTTC.

The sample holds many counts of this clonotype. This rearrangement joins TRBV12-3 or TRBV12-4 to TRBJ1-3, with D perhaps matching TRBD1 (5 bases). Between the trimmed V and J ends, which lost 7 bases and 9 bases, there was a span of 13 bases. The CDR3 has 12 residues. CDR3 loop: CASTQGSTTIYF. As DNA, the CDR3 is TGTGCCAGCACTCAGGGATCGACCACCATATATTTT.

This rearrangement joins TRBV16 to TRBJ2-2, with no clear D. CDR3 length: 13 amino acids. Trimming removed 3 bases at V and 7 bases at J, with 9 bases between. CDR1 and CDR2 (germline): KGHSY, FQNENV. CDR3 DNA sequence: TGTGCCAGCAGCCAGGGATTCGGCGGGGAGCTGTTTTTT. Residues: CASSQGFGGELFF.

The rearrangement joins TRBV28 to TRBJ2-2; maybe TRBD1 (5 bases). The CDR3 has 13 amino acids. CDR1 and CDR2 from the germline V gene are MDHEN and SYDVKM. Trimming stripped 8 bases from V and 6 bases from J, with 13 bases between. CDR3: CASGQWTAGELFF. The CDR3 region has the DNA TGTGCCAGCGGACAATGGACCGCCGGGGAGCTGTTTTTT.

This clonotype occurred many times. The CDR3 DNA reads as TGCAGTGCAGAGGAGTACACTGAAGCTTTCTTT. It translates to CSAEEYTEAFF. J is TRBJ1-1 and V is TRBV20-1; D not resolved. The ends were cut back, 6 bases at V and 3 bases at J, with 8 bases in the middle. Germline CDR1 reads DFQATT; CDR2 reads SNEGSKA (reference sequence). The CDR3 has 11 amino acids.

This clonotype showed up just a few times. This chain links TRBV24-1 with TRBJ2-3; 11 bases fit TRBD1. The CDR3 extends over 17 amino acids. In germline, CDR1 is KGHDR, CDR2 SFDVKD. V lost 0 bases, J lost 6 bases, and 7 bases stayed unmatched. The CDR3 sequence: CATSDLVGTGGADTQYF. The CDR3 DNA follows: TGTGCCACCAGTGATTTGGTCGGGACAGGGGGGGCGGATACGCAGTATTTT.

This clonotype occurred many times. This rearrangement joins TRBV10-3 to TRBJ2-1, with 7 bases that match TRBD1. Trimming cost V 0 bases and J 2 bases; bases outside gene matches: 10. The CDR3 has 18 residues. From germline, CDR1 is ENHRY and CDR2 SYGVKD. CDR3: CAISESGETGIPYNEQFF. The CDR3 DNA is TGTGCCATCAGTGAGTCGGGAGAGACAGGGATCCCCTACAATGAGCAGTTCTTC.

This clonotype was found a few times. V and J are TRBV27 and TRBJ2-6, with D hard to call. The CDR3 runs to 13 residues. V was cut by 4 bases and J by 1 base, with 2 bases left in between. Germline V gene lookup returns CDR1 MNHEY and CDR2 SMNVEV (reference sequence). The CDR3: CASSWSGANVLTF. The CDR3 DNA is TGTGCCAGCAGTTGGTCTGGGGCCAACGTCCTGACTTTC. Supplemented by reference TRBV27 and TRBJ2-6, the full variable domain reads EAQVTQNPRYLITVTGKKLTVTCSQNMNHEYMSWYRQDPGLGLRQIYYSMNVEVTDKGDVPEGYKVSRKEKRNFPLILESPSPNQTSLYFCASSWSGANVLTFGAGSRLTVL.

CDR3 loop: CASSFGSGQFF. The CDR3 DNA reads TGTGCCAGCAGTTTCGGCTCTGGGCAGTTCTTC. The chain joins TRBV27 to TRBJ2-1; no reliable D call. Looked up from germline, CDR1 is MNHEY and CDR2 is SMNVEV (reference sequence). The V end lost 3 bases, the J end lost 12 bases, and 9 bases lay between the germline ends. This CDR3 has 11 residues.

The V gene is TRBV3-1, the J gene TRBJ2-7, with 8 bases identical to TRBD2. Looked up from germline, CDR1 is LGHDT and CDR2 is YNNKEL (reference sequence). CDR3 size: 15 residues. V lost 0 bases, J lost 2 bases, and 3 bases stayed unmatched. CDR3 DNA: TGTGCCAGCAGCCAAGAAACGGGAGGGCCCTACGAGCAGTACTTC. This sequence encodes CASSQETGGPYEQYF.

This clonotype has just a few counts. The chain joins TRBV2 to TRBJ2-5; possible D gene TRBD2, 5 bases. The CDR3 has 13 residues. Trimming shortened V by 3 bases and J by 5 bases, and 10 bases separated the two germline ends. In germline, CDR1 is SNHLY, CDR2 FYNNEI. CDR3 nucleotide sequence: TGTGCCAGCAGTGAGGCGGGCCGGGAGACCCAGTACTTC. Translating it yields CASSEAGRETQYF. The complete variable domain, with remaining parts taken from reference TRBV2 and TRBJ2-5, reads EPEVTQTPSHQVTQMGQEVILRCVPISNHLYFYWYRQILGQKVEFLVSFYNNEISEKSEIFDDQFSVERPDGSNFTLKIRSTKLEDSAMYFCASSEAGRETQYFGPGTRLLVL.

V and J are TRBV5-1 and TRBJ2-2; D may be TRBD1 (6 bases). This CDR3 has 17 residues. The ends were cut back, 0 bases at V and 2 bases at J, with 14 bases in the middle. CDR1 is SGHRS and CDR2 is YFSETQ in the germline V gene. CDR3 amino acids: CASSLGPRDTNTGELFF. The CDR3 DNA follows: TGCGCCAGCAGCTTGGGACCCCGGGACACTAACACCGGGGAGCTGTTTTTT.

This clonotype occurred many times. The J gene is TRBJ2-6, the V gene TRBV29-1, with no clear D. The CDR3 sequence is 15 residues long. Per the germline V gene, CDR1 is SQVTM and CDR2 is ANQGSEA. V dropped 1 base and J dropped 3 bases, with 10 bases sitting between them. The CDR3 nucleotides are TGCAGCGTTGAAGTTCGGTCAGGTGGGGCCAACGTCCTGACTTTC. Amino acids: CSVEVRSGGANVLTF.

This clonotype was counted between two and nine times. V and J are TRBV7-9 and TRBJ1-2, with TRBD1 matching over 7 bases. After removal of 5 bases from V and 1 base from J, the junction contained 13 bases not matched to a gene. CDR1 SEHNR and CDR2 FQNEAQ come from the germline V gene (reference sequence). This CDR3 is 17 amino acids long. CDR3 nucleotides: TGTGCCAGCAGCACCAACTGCTGCGGGACAGATAACTATGGCTACACCTTC. This translates into CASSTNCCGTDNYGYTF.

The chain joins TRBV6-2 or TRBV6-3 to TRBJ2-7, with D tentatively TRBD2 (7 bases). The germline CDR1 and CDR2 sequences are MNHEY and SVGEGT. CDR3 length: 13 residues. V shed 4 bases and J shed 4 bases, with 11 bases lying between them. CDR3 sequence: CASSWEGGYEQYF. Written as DNA, the CDR3 is TGTGCCAGCAGTTGGGAGGGGGGATACGAGCAGTACTTC.

This clonotype was seen only a few times. The gene calls are TRBV24-1 and TRBJ1-1; TRBD1 matches at 7 bases. V lost 7 bases and J lost 0; bases outside the gene matches: 7. Germline CDR1 is KGHDR and CDR2 is SFDVKD. The CDR3 runs to 15 residues. CDR3 sequence reads: CATRQGRGMNTEAFF. The DNA of the CDR3 is TGTGCCACCAGACAGGGGCGGGGTATGAACACTGAAGCTTTCTTT.

In its sample, this clonotype was seen many times. The chain carries TRBV6-1 and TRBJ2-1, with D perhaps matching TRBD2 (6 bases). From germline, CDR1 is MNHNS and CDR2 SASEGT. Trimming took 5 bases from V and 8 from J, leaving 19 bases between them. The CDR3 covers 15 residues. The CDR3 coding sequence is TGTGCCAGCAGTCGACGATGGGGGGTCGGTGATGAGCAGTTCTTC. Residues: CASSRRWGVGDEQFF.

In this sample, this clonotype turned up a few times. The J gene is TRBJ2-1, the V gene TRBV24-1; D is perhaps TRBD1 or TRBD2 (5 bases each). The V end was cut by 4 bases, the J end by 2 bases, with 11 bases between. The length of the CDR3 is 15 residues. Germline V gene data show CDR1 as KGHDR and CDR2 as SFDVKD. CDR3 DNA: TGTGCCACCAGTGACCGGGACGAGACCTACAATGAGCAGTTCTTC. Translated, it gives CATSDRDETYNEQFF.

This clonotype was detected only a few times. The chain carries TRBV18 and TRBJ2-5; D not resolved. The CDR3 consists of 16 residues. Germline CDR1 KGHSH, CDR2 LQKENI. Trimming shortened V by 1 base and J by 2 bases, and 14 bases separated the two germline ends. CDR3 sequence reads: CASSPREGRQQETQYF. The CDR3 nucleotides read TGTGCCAGCTCACCACGGGAAGGTCGGCAGCAAGAGACCCAGTACTTC.

This chain connects TRBV5-6 to TRBJ1-2; D may be TRBD1 (5 bases). The V gene lost 0 bases and the J gene lost 9 bases, with 18 bases spanning the gap. The CDR3 covers 15 residues. Germline V lookup: CDR1 SGHDT, CDR2 YYEEEE. CDR3 nucleotides: TGTGCCAGCAGCTTGGCTCGGGACTCAGAACCGCGCTACACCTTC. It codes for CASSLARDSEPRYTF.

The chain employs TRBV7-9 and TRBJ2-1; maybe TRBD2 (6 bases). Deletions cut 5 bases from V and 3 bases from J, with 17 bases between. Per the germline V gene, CDR1 is SEHNR and CDR2 is FQNEAQ (reference sequence). This CDR3 is built from 16 residues. CDR3 region: CASSRKLATNYNEQFF. The CDR3 DNA is TGTGCCAGCAGCCGGAAACTAGCCACAAACTACAATGAGCAGTTCTTC. The variable domain in full, completed from reference TRBV7-9 and TRBJ2-1, reads DTGVSQNPRHKITKRGQNVTFRCDPISEHNRLYWYRQTLGQGPEFLTYFQNEAQLEKSRLLSDRFSAERPKGSFSTLEIQRTEQGDSAMYLCASSRKLATNYNEQFFGPGTRLTVL.

Ten or more counts support this clonotype. The gene calls are TRBV15 and TRBJ2-1, with unresolved D. Trimming took off 1 base at V and 7 bases at J, with 8 bases between the two ends. The CDR3 contains 13 residues. CDR1 LNHNV and CDR2 YYDKDF come from the germline V gene (reference sequence). The CDR3: CATSRVTTNEQFF. DNA of the CDR3: TGTGCCACCAGCAGAGTAACGACAAATGAGCAGTTCTTC.

The chain has TRBV15 and TRBJ2-7; 12 bases fit TRBD1. Trimming at V came to 5 bases and at J to 4 bases, leaving 3 bases not matched to a gene. CDR3 length: 14 residues. Germline V CDR1 and CDR2: LNHNV, YYDKDF (reference sequence). The CDR3 coding sequence is TGTGCCACCAGCGGGGGACAGGGGGCTTACGAGCAGTACTTC. This gives the protein CATSGGQGAYEQYF.

The V and J genes are TRBV7-8 and TRBJ2-2; D may be TRBD1 or TRBD2 (5 bases each). In germline, CDR1 is SGHVS, CDR2 FQNEAQ. V shed 5 bases and J shed 6 bases, with 19 bases lying between them. The CDR3 spans 16 residues. As DNA, the CDR3 is TGTGCCAGCAGCCTAAGAGGGACCATCATTCCCGGGGAGCTGTTTTTT. The encoded protein is CASSLRGTIIPGELFF.